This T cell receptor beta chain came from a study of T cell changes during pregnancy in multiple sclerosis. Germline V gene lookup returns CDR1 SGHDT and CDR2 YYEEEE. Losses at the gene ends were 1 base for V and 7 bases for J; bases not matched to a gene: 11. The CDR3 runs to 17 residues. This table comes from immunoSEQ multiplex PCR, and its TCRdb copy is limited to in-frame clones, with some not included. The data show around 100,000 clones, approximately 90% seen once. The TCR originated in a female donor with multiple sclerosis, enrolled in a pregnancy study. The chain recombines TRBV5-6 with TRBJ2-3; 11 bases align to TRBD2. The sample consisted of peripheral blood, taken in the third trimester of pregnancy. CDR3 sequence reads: CASSLSLAGESRNTQYF. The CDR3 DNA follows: TGTGCCAGCAGCTTGTCACTAGCGGGAGAATCTCGAAATACGCAGTATTTT.